Listed here is a single T cell receptor beta chain. Antigen: not known. The data were taken from a study of blood T cells in healthy people across ages. Notes on the study in general: The study regarded diversity estimates from one million T cells as underestimates. No conclusive comparison of naive versus antigen-experienced cells was possible with unsorted PBMCs.

The donors, all healthy, were Caucasians living in Russia, aged about 6 to 100. Next came a second PCR, run for about 6 to 12 cycles, which used a sample-barcoded 5' primer along with a J-beta primer mix. Via MiXCR, TCRdb re-called the 5' RACE reads, giving one row per CDR3 protein. The sample lists 700,000 to 950,000 distinct CDR3 sequences; 43% were seen once. The germline V gene has CDR1 MDHEN and CDR2 SYDVKM. Deletions cut 6 bases from V and 3 bases from J, with 12 bases between. The CDR3 runs 13 residues. The receptor comes from an older woman in good health. Sequencing was performed on blood. The genes are TRBV28 and TRBJ2-7, with D maybe TRBD1 (6 bases). CDR3 sequence: CASSTQGYYEQYF. CDR3 in DNA: TGTGCCAGCAGCACACAGGGCTACTACGAGCAGTACTTC.